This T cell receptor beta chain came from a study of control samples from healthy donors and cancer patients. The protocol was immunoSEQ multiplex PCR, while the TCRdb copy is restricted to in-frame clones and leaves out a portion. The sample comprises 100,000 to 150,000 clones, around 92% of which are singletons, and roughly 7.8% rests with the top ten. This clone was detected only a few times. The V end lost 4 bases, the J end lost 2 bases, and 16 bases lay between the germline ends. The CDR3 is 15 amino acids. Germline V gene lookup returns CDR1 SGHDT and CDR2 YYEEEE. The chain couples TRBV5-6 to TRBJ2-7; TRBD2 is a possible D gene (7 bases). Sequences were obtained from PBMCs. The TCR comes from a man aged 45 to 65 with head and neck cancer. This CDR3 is CASSAGAGYTYEQYF. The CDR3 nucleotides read TGTGCCAGCAGCGCGGGGGCGGGGTATACCTACGAGCAGTACTTC.